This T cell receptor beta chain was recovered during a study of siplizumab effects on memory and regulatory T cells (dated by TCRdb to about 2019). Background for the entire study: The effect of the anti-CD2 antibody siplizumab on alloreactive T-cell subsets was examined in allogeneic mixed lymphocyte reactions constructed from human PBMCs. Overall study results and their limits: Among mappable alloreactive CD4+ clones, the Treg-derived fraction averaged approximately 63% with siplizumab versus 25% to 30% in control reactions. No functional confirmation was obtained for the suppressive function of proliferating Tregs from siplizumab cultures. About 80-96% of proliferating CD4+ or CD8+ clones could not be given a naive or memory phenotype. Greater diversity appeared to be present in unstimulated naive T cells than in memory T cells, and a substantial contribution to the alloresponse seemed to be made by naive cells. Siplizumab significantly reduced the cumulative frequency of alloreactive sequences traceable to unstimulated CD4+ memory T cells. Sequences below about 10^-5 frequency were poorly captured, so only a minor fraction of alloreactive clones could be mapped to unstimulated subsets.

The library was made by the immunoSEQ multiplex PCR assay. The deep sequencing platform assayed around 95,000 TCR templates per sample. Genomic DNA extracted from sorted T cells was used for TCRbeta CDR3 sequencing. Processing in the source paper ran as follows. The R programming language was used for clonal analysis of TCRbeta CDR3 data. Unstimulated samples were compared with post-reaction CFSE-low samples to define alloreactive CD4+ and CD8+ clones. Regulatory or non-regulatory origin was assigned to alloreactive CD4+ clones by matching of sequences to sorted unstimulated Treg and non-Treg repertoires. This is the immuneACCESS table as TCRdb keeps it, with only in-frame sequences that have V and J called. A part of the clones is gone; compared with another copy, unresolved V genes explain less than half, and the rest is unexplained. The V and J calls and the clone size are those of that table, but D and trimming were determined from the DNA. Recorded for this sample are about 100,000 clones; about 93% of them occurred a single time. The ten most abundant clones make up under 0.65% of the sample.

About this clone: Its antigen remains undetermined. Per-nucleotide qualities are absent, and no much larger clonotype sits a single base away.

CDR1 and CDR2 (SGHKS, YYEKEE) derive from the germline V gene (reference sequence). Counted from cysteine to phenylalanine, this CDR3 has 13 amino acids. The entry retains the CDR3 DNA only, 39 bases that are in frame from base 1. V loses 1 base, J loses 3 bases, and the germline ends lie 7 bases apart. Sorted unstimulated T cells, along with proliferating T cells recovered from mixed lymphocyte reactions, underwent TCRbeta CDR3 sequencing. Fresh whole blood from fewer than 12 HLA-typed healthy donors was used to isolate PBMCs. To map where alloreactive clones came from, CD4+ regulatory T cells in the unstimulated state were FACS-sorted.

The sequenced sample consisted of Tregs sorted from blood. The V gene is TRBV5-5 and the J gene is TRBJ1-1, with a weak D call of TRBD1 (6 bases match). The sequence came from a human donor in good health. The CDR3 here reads CASSLSGDTEAFF. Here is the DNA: TGTGCCAGCAGCTTGTCAGGGGACACTGAAGCTTTCTTT.